These T cell receptor beta chains were read from a single sample in a study of blood T cells in healthy people across ages. TCRdb ran MiXCR on the 5' RACE reads and lists one entry per CDR3 protein. The sample contains about 1.8 million distinct CDR3 sequences, around half of which appear only once. The sample consisted of blood. The source is a woman aged 40 to 49 in good health. Both conserved end residues are part of each CDR3. D genes are given only for firm matches. Part of the rows lack a size; the others show once, few, many or a class for expanded clones.

len: 15; j_gene: TRBJ2-5; v_gene: TRBV9; abundance: -; d_gene: TRBD2; CDR3aa: CASSVGGLVGETQYF; CDR3nt: TGTGCCAGCAGCGTAGGCGGACTAGTTGGTGAGACCCAGTACTTC
len: 13; j_gene: TRBJ2-5; v_gene: TRBV10-3; abundance: -; d_gene: -; CDR3aa: CAISESDLETQYF; CDR3nt: TGTGCCATCAGTGAGTCGGATTTAGAGACCCAGTACTTC
len: 19; j_gene: TRBJ1-6; v_gene: TRBV27; abundance: -; d_gene: TRBD1; CDR3aa: CASSLYGTGSLGSGSPLHF; CDR3nt: TGTGCCAGCAGTTTATATGGGACAGGGTCGTTGGGTTCGGGATCACCCCTCCACTTT
len: 19; j_gene: TRBJ2-1; v_gene: TRBV6-2/TRBV6-3; abundance: -; d_gene: TRBD1; CDR3aa: CASSSKRQKTGEAFNEQFF; CDR3nt: TGTGCCAGCAGCTCAAAGAGACAGAAGACAGGGGAGGCCTTCAATGAGCAGTTCTTC
len: 15; j_gene: TRBJ2-3; v_gene: TRBV20-1; abundance: -; d_gene: -; CDR3aa: CSARYGGASTDTQYF; CDR3nt: TGCAGTGCTAGATATGGCGGGGCTAGCACAGATACGCAGTATTTT
len: 14; j_gene: TRBJ2-6; v_gene: TRBV7-2; abundance: -; d_gene: -; CDR3aa: CASSTDHGANVLTF; CDR3nt: TGTGCCAGCAGCACCGATCATGGGGCCAACGTCCTGACTTTC
len: 17; j_gene: TRBJ2-1; v_gene: TRBV2; abundance: -; d_gene: TRBD2; CDR3aa: CASSERGLARTYNEQFF; CDR3nt: TGTGCCAGCAGTGAACGGGGACTAGCGCGAACCTACAATGAGCAGTTCTTC
len: 14; j_gene: TRBJ1-1; v_gene: TRBV2; abundance: -; d_gene: TRBD1; CDR3aa: CATTTGTEDTEAFF; CDR3nt: TGTGCCACTACTACCGGGACAGAGGACACTGAAGCTTTCTTT
len: 16; j_gene: TRBJ2-3; v_gene: TRBV6-2/TRBV6-3; abundance: -; d_gene: -; CDR3aa: CASRRHLESSTDTQYF; CDR3nt: TGTGCCAGCAGGCGCCATTTGGAATCTAGCACAGATACGCAGTATTTT
len: 14; j_gene: TRBJ1-1; v_gene: TRBV9; abundance: -; d_gene: TRBD1; CDR3aa: CASSGTGWDTEAFF; CDR3nt: TGTGCCAGCAGCGGGACAGGGTGGGACACTGAAGCTTTCTTT
len: 16; j_gene: TRBJ2-3; v_gene: TRBV9; abundance: many; d_gene: TRBD2; CDR3aa: CASSARLAGGTDTQYF; CDR3nt: TGTGCCAGCAGCGCCAGACTAGCGGGGGGCACAGATACGCAGTATTTT
len: 14; j_gene: TRBJ2-5; v_gene: TRBV7-8; abundance: -; d_gene: TRBD1; CDR3aa: CASSFSDRIETQYF; CDR3nt: TGTGCCAGCAGCTTTTCGGACAGGATCGAGACCCAGTACTTC
len: 17; j_gene: TRBJ2-5; v_gene: TRBV19; abundance: -; d_gene: -; CDR3aa: CASSIDGMTGFQETQYF; CDR3nt: TGTGCCAGTAGTATAGATGGGATGACAGGATTTCAAGAGACCCAGTACTTC
len: 15; j_gene: TRBJ2-1; v_gene: TRBV27; abundance: -; d_gene: TRBD2; CDR3aa: CTSSPTSGGANEQFF; CDR3nt: TGTACCAGCTCCCCGACTAGCGGGGGGGCAAATGAGCAGTTCTTC
len: 15; j_gene: TRBJ2-1; v_gene: TRBV20-1; abundance: -; d_gene: TRBD2; CDR3aa: CSASHSGGAYNEQFF; CDR3nt: TGCAGTGCTAGCCATAGCGGGGGGGCCTACAATGAGCAGTTCTTC
len: 14; j_gene: TRBJ1-2; v_gene: TRBV5-6; abundance: -; d_gene: -; CDR3aa: CASSAGTGITGYTF; CDR3nt: TGTGCCAGCAGCGCCGGGACGGGAATAACTGGCTACACCTTC
len: 14; j_gene: TRBJ2-3; v_gene: TRBV20-1; abundance: few; d_gene: -; CDR3aa: CSALWRVGTDTQYF; CDR3nt: TGCAGTGCCCTGTGGCGGGTGGGCACAGATACGCAGTATTTT
len: 13; j_gene: TRBJ2-7; v_gene: TRBV28; abundance: many; d_gene: -; CDR3aa: CASSWDNSYEQYF; CDR3nt: TGTGCCAGCAGTTGGGACAACTCCTACGAGCAGTACTTC
len: 14; j_gene: TRBJ2-1; v_gene: TRBV5-1; abundance: -; d_gene: -; CDR3aa: CASSLWGAHNEQFF; CDR3nt: TGCGCCAGCAGCTTGTGGGGGGCCCACAATGAGCAGTTCTTC
len: 16; j_gene: TRBJ2-1; v_gene: TRBV20-1; abundance: once; d_gene: TRBD2; CDR3aa: CSAGTSGGIRYNEQFF; CDR3nt: TGCAGTGCCGGGACTAGCGGGGGGATCCGATACAATGAGCAGTTCTTC
len: 19; j_gene: TRBJ2-1; v_gene: TRBV5-1; abundance: -; d_gene: TRBD2; CDR3aa: CASSVPGTSGAKTYNEQFF; CDR3nt: TGCGCCAGCAGCGTGCCCGGGACTAGCGGGGCAAAAACCTACAATGAGCAGTTCTTC
len: 13; j_gene: TRBJ1-2; v_gene: TRBV7-2; abundance: few; d_gene: -; CDR3aa: CASSLGVLEGYTF; CDR3nt: TGTGCCAGCAGCTTAGGCGTCCTGGAGGGCTACACCTTC
len: 12; j_gene: TRBJ1-2; v_gene: TRBV7-9; abundance: -; d_gene: -; CDR3aa: CASSLRDGDYTF; CDR3nt: TGTGCCAGCAGCTTAAGGGACGGAGACTACACCTTC
len: 12; j_gene: TRBJ1-2; v_gene: TRBV29-1; abundance: -; d_gene: -; CDR3aa: CSLRTPLHGYTF; CDR3nt: TGCAGCCTTAGAACACCGTTACATGGCTACACCTTC
len: 18; j_gene: TRBJ2-3; v_gene: TRBV24-1; abundance: -; d_gene: TRBD2; CDR3aa: CATSDLPSGGHYTDTQYF; CDR3nt: TGTGCCACCAGTGATCTCCCTAGCGGGGGGCATTACACAGATACGCAGTATTTT
len: 18; j_gene: TRBJ2-7; v_gene: TRBV6-5; abundance: few; d_gene: -; CDR3aa: CASSYDPGPLNLMYEQYF; CDR3nt: TGTGCCAGCAGTTACGACCCGGGACCGCTAAATTTAATGTACGAGCAGTACTTC
len: 14; j_gene: TRBJ2-7; v_gene: TRBV10-1; abundance: -; d_gene: -; CDR3aa: CASSEVQPPYEQYF; CDR3nt: TGCGCCAGCAGTGAGGTGCAGCCGCCCTACGAGCAGTACTTC
len: 15; j_gene: TRBJ2-7; v_gene: TRBV7-2; abundance: few; d_gene: TRBD1; CDR3aa: CASSSRVDRAYEQYF; CDR3nt: TGTGCCAGCAGCTCTAGGGTGGACAGGGCGTACGAGCAGTACTTC
len: 13; j_gene: TRBJ2-5; v_gene: TRBV6-6; abundance: -; d_gene: -; CDR3aa: CASVGGERETQYF; CDR3nt: TGTGCCAGCGTCGGCGGGGAGCGCGAGACCCAGTACTTC
len: 13; j_gene: TRBJ1-2; v_gene: TRBV20-1; abundance: -; d_gene: -; CDR3aa: CSANWGRSYGYTF; CDR3nt: TGCAGTGCTAATTGGGGCAGATCCTATGGCTACACCTTC
len: 12; j_gene: TRBJ1-2; v_gene: TRBV29-1; abundance: -; d_gene: TRBD1; CDR3aa: CSVEGTGNGYTF; CDR3nt: TGCAGCGTTGAAGGGACAGGGAATGGCTACACCTTC
len: 13; j_gene: TRBJ2-1; v_gene: TRBV6-1; abundance: few; d_gene: -; CDR3aa: CASGGIGHNEQFF; CDR3nt: TGTGCCAGCGGGGGGATAGGCCACAATGAGCAGTTCTTC
len: 12; j_gene: TRBJ2-3; v_gene: TRBV7-2; abundance: -; d_gene: -; CDR3aa: CASSTSPDTQYF; CDR3nt: TGTGCCAGCAGCACTAGCCCCGATACGCAGTATTTT
len: 10; j_gene: TRBJ1-2; v_gene: TRBV29-1; abundance: few; d_gene: -; CDR3aa: CSVENYGYTF; CDR3nt: TGCAGCGTTGAAAACTATGGCTACACCTTC
len: 14; j_gene: TRBJ1-5; v_gene: TRBV5-5; abundance: few; d_gene: -; CDR3aa: CASSLAWRNQPQHF; CDR3nt: TGTGCCAGCAGCTTGGCATGGAGGAATCAGCCCCAGCATTTT
len: 18; j_gene: TRBJ2-2; v_gene: TRBV5-5; abundance: -; d_gene: -; CDR3aa: CASSFRRLGQGNTGELFF; CDR3nt: TGTGCCAGCAGCTTCAGGCGCCTTGGGCAGGGAAACACCGGGGAGCTGTTTTTT
len: 15; j_gene: TRBJ2-1; v_gene: TRBV7-2; abundance: -; d_gene: -; CDR3aa: CASSGAAGTRSEQFF; CDR3nt: TGTGCCAGCAGTGGGGCAGCGGGTACACGGAGTGAGCAGTTCTTC
len: 13; j_gene: TRBJ2-3; v_gene: TRBV6-2/TRBV6-3; abundance: few; d_gene: TRBD1; CDR3aa: CASKDRSTDTQYF; CDR3nt: TGTGCCAGTAAGGACAGGAGCACAGATACGCAGTATTTT
len: 16; j_gene: TRBJ1-2; v_gene: TRBV15; abundance: -; d_gene: -; CDR3aa: CATSRDVGDNHYGYTF; CDR3nt: TGTGCCACCAGCAGAGATGTTGGGGACAACCACTATGGCTACACCTTC
len: 14; j_gene: TRBJ2-1; v_gene: TRBV27; abundance: -; d_gene: -; CDR3aa: CASMNLGAQETQFF; CDR3nt: TGTGCCAGCATGAATCTCGGGGCCCAAGAGACCCAGTTCTTC
len: 17; j_gene: TRBJ1-2; v_gene: TRBV14; abundance: -; d_gene: -; CDR3aa: CASSQDPTGRLNYGYTF; CDR3nt: TGTGCCAGCAGCCAAGATCCCACAGGGAGGCTAAACTATGGCTACACCTTC
len: 12; j_gene: TRBJ2-5; v_gene: TRBV5-5; abundance: -; d_gene: -; CDR3aa: CASSKRDNEQYF; CDR3nt: TGTGCCAGCAGCAAACGGGACAATGAGCAGTACTTC